This T cell receptor beta chain was identified during a study of CD8 T cells in ankylosing spondylitis. Study results and caveats: Ankylosing spondylitis blood appeared to be characterized by a TCR beta motif of 7 to 9 highly homologous variants. Disease-linked clones bore a CD8+ phenotype and were relatively rare in peripheral blood.

Trimming stripped 2 bases from V and 3 bases from J, with 8 bases between. Germline V gene data show CDR1 as WNHNN and CDR2 as SYGVQD (reference sequence). The CDR3 runs 14 residues. Details on this clonotype: Its antigen is as yet unknown.

MiXCR, run by TCRdb on the 5' RACE reads, gives a single entry per CDR3 protein. Of under 850,000 distinct CDR3 sequences in the sample, roughly 19% were seen once. The V gene is TRBV10-1, the J gene TRBJ2-1; tentatively, D is TRBD1 or TRBD2 (6 bases each). Sample: blood, either unsorted or a sorted T cell fraction (not recorded which). The TCR was taken from a male donor with ankylosing spondylitis. This chain's CDR3 is CASSEGGLYNEQFF. Written as DNA, the CDR3 is TGCGCCAGCAGTGAGGGGGGGCTCTACAATGAGCAGTTCTTC.